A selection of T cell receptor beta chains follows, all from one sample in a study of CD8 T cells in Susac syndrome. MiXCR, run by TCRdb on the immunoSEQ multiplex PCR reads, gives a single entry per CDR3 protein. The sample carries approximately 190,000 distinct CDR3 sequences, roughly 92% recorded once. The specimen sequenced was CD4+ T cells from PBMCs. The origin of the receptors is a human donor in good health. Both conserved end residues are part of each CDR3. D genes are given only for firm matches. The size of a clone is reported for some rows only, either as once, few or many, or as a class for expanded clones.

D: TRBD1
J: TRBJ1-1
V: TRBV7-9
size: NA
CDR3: CAGYGGDGTGQNTEAFF
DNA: TGTGCCGGTTATGGCGGGGACGGGACAGGGCAGAACACTGAAGCTTTCTTT

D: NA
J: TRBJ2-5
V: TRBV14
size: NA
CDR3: CASSQPRGSGSTETQYF
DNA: TGTGCCAGCAGCCAACCCCGAGGCTCGGGGAGCACAGAGACCCAGTACTTC

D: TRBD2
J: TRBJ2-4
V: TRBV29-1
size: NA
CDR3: CSVELAGLAKNIQYF
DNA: TGCAGCGTCGAACTAGCGGGTCTAGCCAAAAACATTCAGTACTTC

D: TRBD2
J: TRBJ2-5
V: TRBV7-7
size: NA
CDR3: CASSSAGTSKETQYF
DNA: TGTGCTAGCAGCTCAGCCGGGACTAGTAAAGAGACCCAGTACTTC

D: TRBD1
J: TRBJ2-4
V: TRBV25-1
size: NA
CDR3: CASSEPSRGNIQYF
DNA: TGTGCCAGCAGTGAGCCCTCCAGGGGGAACATTCAGTACTTC

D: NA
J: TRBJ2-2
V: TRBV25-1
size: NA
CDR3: CASTGNPGELFF
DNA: TGTGCCAGCACAGGGAACCCCGGGGAGCTGTTTTTT

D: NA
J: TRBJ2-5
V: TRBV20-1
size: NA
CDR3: CSATPQETQYF
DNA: TGCAGTGCTACGCCCCAAGAGACCCAGTACTTC

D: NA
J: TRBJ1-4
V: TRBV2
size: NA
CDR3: CASRVGQRATNEKLFF
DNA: TGTGCCAGCAGGGTAGGACAGCGTGCAACTAATGAAAAACTGTTTTTT

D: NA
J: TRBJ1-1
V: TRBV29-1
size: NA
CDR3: CSSWENTEAFF
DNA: TGCAGCTCTTGGGAGAACACTGAAGCTTTCTTT

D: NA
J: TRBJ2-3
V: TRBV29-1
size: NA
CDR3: CSVGPTVTDTQYF
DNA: TGCAGCGTCGGCCCGACAGTCACAGATACGCAGTATTTT

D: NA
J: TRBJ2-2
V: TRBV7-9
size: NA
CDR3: CASRPWGANTGELFF
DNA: TGTGCCAGCAGACCGTGGGGGGCGAACACCGGGGAGCTGTTTTTT

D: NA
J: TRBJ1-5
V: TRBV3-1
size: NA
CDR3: CASSPTGNGNQPQHF
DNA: TGTGCCAGCAGCCCAACAGGGAATGGCAATCAGCCCCAGCATTTT

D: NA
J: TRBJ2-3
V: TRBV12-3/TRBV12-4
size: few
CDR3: CASSLEWGTDTQYF
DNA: TGTGCCAGCAGTTTAGAGTGGGGGACGGATACGCAGTATTTT

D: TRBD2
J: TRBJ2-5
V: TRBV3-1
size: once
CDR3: CASSQAGLGEYF
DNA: TGTGCCAGCAGCCAAGCCGGACTAGGAGAGTACTTC

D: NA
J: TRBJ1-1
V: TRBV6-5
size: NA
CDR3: CASKRGSEAFF
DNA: TGTGCCAGCAAGAGGGGCTCTGAAGCTTTCTTT

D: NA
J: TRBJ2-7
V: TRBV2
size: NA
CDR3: CASSSPPGLYEQYF
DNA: TGTGCCAGCAGTTCTCCTCCGGGTCTTTACGAGCAGTACTTC

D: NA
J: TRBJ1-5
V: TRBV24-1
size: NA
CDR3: CATSVPGEPPQHF
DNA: NA

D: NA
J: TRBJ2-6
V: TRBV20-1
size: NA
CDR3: CSARSGSGANVLTF
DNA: TGCAGTGCTAGGTCTGGGTCTGGGGCCAACGTCCTGACTTTC

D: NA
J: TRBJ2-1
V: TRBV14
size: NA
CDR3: CASSQALTIYNEQFF
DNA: TGTGCCAGCAGCCAAGCGCTTACCATTTACAATGAGCAGTTCTTC

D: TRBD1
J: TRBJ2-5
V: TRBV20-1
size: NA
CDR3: CSANRGFGETQYF
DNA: TGCAGTGCTAACAGGGGGTTTGGAGAGACCCAGTACTTC

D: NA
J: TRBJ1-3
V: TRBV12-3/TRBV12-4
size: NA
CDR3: CASSYAPGVVAGNTIYF
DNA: TGTGCCAGCAGTTACGCCCCCGGGGTTGTAGCTGGAAACACCATATATTTT

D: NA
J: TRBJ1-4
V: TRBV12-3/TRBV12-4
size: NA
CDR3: CASSFGRRSNEKLFF
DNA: TGTGCCAGCAGTTTTGGGCGACGCTCTAATGAAAAACTGTTTTTT

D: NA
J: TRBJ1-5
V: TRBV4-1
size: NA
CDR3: CASSQSSLSNQPQHF
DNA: TGCGCCAGCAGCCAATCCTCACTGAGCAATCAGCCCCAGCATTTT

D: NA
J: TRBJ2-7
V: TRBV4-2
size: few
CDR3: CASSLGGPNEQYF
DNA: TGTGCCAGCAGCCTCGGGGGGCCCAACGAGCAGTACTTC

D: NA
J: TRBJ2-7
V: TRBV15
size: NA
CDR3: CATSRAGGSYEQYF
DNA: TGTGCCACCAGCAGAGCCGGGGGCTCCTACGAGCAGTACTTC

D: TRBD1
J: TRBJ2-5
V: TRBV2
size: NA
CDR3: CASSGTGVPQETQYF
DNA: TGTGCCAGCAGTGGGACAGGGGTACCCCAAGAGACCCAGTACTTC

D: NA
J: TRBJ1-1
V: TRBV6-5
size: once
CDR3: CASHHSRTEAFF
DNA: TGTGCCAGTCACCACTCCCGCACTGAAGCTTTCTTT

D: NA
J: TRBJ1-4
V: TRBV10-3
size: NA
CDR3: CAISEPTVGGEKLFF
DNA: TGTGCCATCAGTGAGCCGACGGTTGGGGGTGAAAAACTGTTTTTT

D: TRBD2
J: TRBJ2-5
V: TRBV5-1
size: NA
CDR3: CASSRPGLAGRETQYF
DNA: TGCGCCAGCAGCCGGCCGGGACTAGCGGGGCGAGAGACCCAGTACTTC

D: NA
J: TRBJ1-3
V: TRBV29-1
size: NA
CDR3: CSVDPGPGADSGNTIYF
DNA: TGCAGCGTTGATCCAGGGCCAGGGGCCGACTCTGGAAACACCATATATTTT

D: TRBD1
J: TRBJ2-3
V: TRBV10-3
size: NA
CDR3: CAIRGDRENTDTQYF
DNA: TGTGCCATCAGGGGGGACAGGGAAAACACAGATACGCAGTATTTT

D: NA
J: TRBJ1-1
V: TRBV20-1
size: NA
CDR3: CSARWRGTEAFF
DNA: TGCAGTGCTAGATGGCGAGGGACTGAAGCTTTCTTT

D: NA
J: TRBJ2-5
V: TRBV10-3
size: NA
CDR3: CAISEVLARQTQYF
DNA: TGTGCCATCAGTGAGGTACTAGCACGACAGACCCAGTACTTC

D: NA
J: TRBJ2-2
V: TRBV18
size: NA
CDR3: CASSLKTVLGGANTGELFF
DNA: TGTGCCAGCTCACTAAAGACGGTACTAGGAGGGGCCAACACCGGGGAGCTGTTTTTT

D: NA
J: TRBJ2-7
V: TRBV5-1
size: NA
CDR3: CASSLAAGTGEQYF
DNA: TGCGCCAGCAGCTTGGCTGCAGGGACGGGCGAGCAGTACTTC

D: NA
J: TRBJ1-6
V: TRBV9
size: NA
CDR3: CASSVATGRHNSPLHF
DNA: TGTGCCAGCAGCGTAGCTACAGGGCGGCATAATTCACCCCTCCACTTT

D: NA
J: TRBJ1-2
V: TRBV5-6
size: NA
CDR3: CASSLYPAGDYGYTF
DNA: TGTGCCAGCAGCTTGTATCCGGCGGGCGACTATGGCTACACCTTC

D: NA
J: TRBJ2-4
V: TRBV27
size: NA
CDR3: CASTSSGEAKNIQYF
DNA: TGTGCCAGCACCTCCTCAGGGGAAGCCAAAAACATTCAGTACTTC

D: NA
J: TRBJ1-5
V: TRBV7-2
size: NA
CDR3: CASSLAPGAIGPQHF
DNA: TGTGCCAGCAGCTTAGCTCCCGGGGCCATCGGGCCCCAGCATTTT

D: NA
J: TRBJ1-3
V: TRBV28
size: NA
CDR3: CASSLGLRDRNTIYF
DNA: TGTGCCAGCAGTTTAGGGCTACGGGACCGAAACACCATATATTTT

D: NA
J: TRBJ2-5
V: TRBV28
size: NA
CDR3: CASQAGVMTQYF
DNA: TGTGCCAGCCAGGCTGGGGTAATGACCCAGTACTTC

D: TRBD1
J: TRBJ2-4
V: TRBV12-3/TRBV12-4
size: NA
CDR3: CASSLQGAGKNIQYF
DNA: TGTGCCAGCAGTTTACAGGGGGCCGGCAAAAACATTCAGTACTTC

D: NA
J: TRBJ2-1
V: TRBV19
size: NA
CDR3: CASSWAFGEQFF
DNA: TGTGCCAGTAGTTGGGCATTCGGTGAGCAGTTCTTC

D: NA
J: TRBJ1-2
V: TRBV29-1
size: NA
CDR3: CSVEHTGIGYTF
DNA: TGCAGCGTTGAGCATACGGGGATTGGCTACACCTTC

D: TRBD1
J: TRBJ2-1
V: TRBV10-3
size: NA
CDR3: CAISPGQGNFF
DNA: TGTGCCATCAGTCCGGGACAGGGTAATTTCTTC

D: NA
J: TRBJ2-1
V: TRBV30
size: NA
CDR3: CAWNFRRENEQFF
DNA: TGTGCCTGGAATTTTCGACGGGAAAATGAGCAGTTCTTC

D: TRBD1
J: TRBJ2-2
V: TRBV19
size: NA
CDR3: CASSRRHRGSRTGELFF
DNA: TGTGCCAGTAGCCGAAGACACAGGGGCTCTCGCACCGGGGAGCTGTTTTTT

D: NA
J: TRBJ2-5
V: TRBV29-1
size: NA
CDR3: CSASSATMQTQYF
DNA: TGCAGCGCTAGTTCAGCCACAATGCAGACCCAGTACTTC

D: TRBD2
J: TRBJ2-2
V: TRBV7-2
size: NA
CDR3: CASSVGLAGNTGELFF
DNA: TGTGCCAGCAGCGTGGGACTAGCGGGGAACACCGGGGAGCTGTTTTTT

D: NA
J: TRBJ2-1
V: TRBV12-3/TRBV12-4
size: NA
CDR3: CASRTSGALRGYNEQFF
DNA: TGTGCCAGCAGGACCTCTGGGGCTCTAAGGGGGTATAATGAGCAGTTCTTC

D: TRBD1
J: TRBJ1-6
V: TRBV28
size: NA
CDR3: CASNQGQGGSPLHF
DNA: TGTGCCAGCAACCAGGGACAGGGGGGTTCACCCCTCCACTTT

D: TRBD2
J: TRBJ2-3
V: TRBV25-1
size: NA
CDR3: CASSDSRRGSGSDTQYF
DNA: TGTGCCAGCAGTGATTCGAGGCGGGGGAGCGGTTCAGATACGCAGTATTTT

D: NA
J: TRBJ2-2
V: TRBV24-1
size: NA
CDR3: CATSDPPGRINTGELFF
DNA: TGTGCCACCAGTGATCCGCCGGGACGGATAAACACCGGGGAGCTGTTTTTT

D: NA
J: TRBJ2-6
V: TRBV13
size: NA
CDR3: CASSLTNRAGANVLTF
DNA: TGTGCCAGCAGCCTGACGAACAGGGCTGGGGCCAACGTCCTGACTTTC

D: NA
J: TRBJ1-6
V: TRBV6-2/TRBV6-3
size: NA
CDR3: CASSYPRQGPSSYNSPLHF
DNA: TGTGCCAGCAGTTACCCCCGGCAGGGACCTAGCTCCTATAATTCACCCCTCCACTTT

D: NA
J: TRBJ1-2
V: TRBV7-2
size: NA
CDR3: CASSSRLIYGYTF
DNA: TGTGCCAGCAGCTCGCGTCTAATCTATGGCTACACCTTC

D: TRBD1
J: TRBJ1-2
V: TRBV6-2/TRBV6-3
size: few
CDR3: CASSWSRQGKPYGYTF
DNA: TGTGCCAGCAGTTGGTCAAGACAGGGGAAACCTTATGGCTACACCTTC

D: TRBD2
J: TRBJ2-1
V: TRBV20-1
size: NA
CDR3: CSARDPGGAPGEQFF
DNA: TGCAGTGCTAGAGATCCCGGGGGGGCTCCGGGTGAGCAGTTCTTC

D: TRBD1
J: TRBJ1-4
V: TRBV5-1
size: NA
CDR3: CASRDRTGHNEKLFF
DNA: TGCGCCAGCAGGGACCGGACAGGACATAATGAAAAACTGTTTTTT

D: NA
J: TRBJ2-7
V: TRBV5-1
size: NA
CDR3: CASSRPGVTYEQYF
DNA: TGCGCCAGCAGCCGACCCGGGGTTACCTACGAGCAGTACTTC